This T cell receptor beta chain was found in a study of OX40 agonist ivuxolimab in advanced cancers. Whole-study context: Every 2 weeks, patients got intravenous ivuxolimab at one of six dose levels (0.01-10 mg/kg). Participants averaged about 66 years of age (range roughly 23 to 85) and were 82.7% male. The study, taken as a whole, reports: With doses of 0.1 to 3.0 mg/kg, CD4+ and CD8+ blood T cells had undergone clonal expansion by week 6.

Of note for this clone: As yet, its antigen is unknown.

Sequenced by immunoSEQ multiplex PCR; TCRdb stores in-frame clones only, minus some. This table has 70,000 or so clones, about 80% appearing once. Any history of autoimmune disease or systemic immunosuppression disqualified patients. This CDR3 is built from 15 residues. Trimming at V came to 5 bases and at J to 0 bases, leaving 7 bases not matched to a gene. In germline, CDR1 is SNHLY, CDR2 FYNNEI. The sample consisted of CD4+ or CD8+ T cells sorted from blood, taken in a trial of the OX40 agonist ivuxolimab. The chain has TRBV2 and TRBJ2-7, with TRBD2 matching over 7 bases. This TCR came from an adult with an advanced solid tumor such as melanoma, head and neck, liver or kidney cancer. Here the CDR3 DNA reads TGTGCCAGCAGTAACGGGCGGGGGATCTCCTACGAGCAGTACTTC. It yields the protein CASSNGRGISYEQYF.